The text below deals with one T cell receptor (beta chain). This clonotype was seen many times. Its antigen remains undetermined. The input lacks base qualities; no much larger clone sits a single base away. The data derive from a study of T cells in Graves' hyperthyroidism and ophthalmopathy (dated by TCRdb to the late 2010s). A note on the overall study: Peripheral blood samples were taken at the time of initial diagnosis, prior to any treatment. A discovery cohort of about a hundred patients, approximately 45 with Graves' ophthalmopathy and about 58 with stable Graves' hyperthyroidism, was used to find distinguishing TCR V-J signatures. Whether ophthalmopathy could be predicted prospectively was tested in an independent validation cohort made up of roughly 20 hyperthyroidism patients plus 17 patients who later progressed to ophthalmopathy. The 100 or so discovery patients were randomly split 7:3 into training and test sets. Thyroid tissue and blood T-cell repertoires from about six Graves' hyperthyroidism patients were also compared in the study. After sampling, hyperthyroidism patients received methimazole starting at 30 mg daily, and ophthalmopathy patients received high-dose intravenous methylprednisolone. TCR Vbeta CDR3 sequencing of around 130 peripheral blood samples (approximately 44 ophthalmopathy, 75 to 80 hyperthyroidism and roughly 17 progressor patients) is reported in the paper.

Compared with germline, V lacks 0 bases and J lacks 6 bases; bases without a gene match: 10. The CDR3 covers 19 residues, taking in both the cysteine and the phenylalanine. The read is trimmed to its CDR3 DNA, 57 bases read in frame from base 1. A patient counted as having stable Graves' hyperthyroidism if no progression to ophthalmopathy occurred over 18 months of follow-up. Hyperthyroidism patients were newly diagnosed, had a disease duration of under 2 months, and were aged 18 to 65 years. Exclusion was applied to patients with uncontrolled infections, other autoimmune diseases, pregnancy or lactation. Diagnoses were based on clinical symptoms, serum thyroxine and TRAb, thyroid ultrasound and orbital computed tomography. Ficoll-Paque density gradient centrifugation was used to isolate PBMCs from about 9 ml of fresh peripheral blood. Total RNA was extracted with Trizol reagent, and quality was checked on an Agilent 2100 Bioanalyzer.

The research as a whole found: Most expanded thyroid clonotypes (frequency above 0.001) were also found in blood, which suggests that blood repertoires may mirror thyroid immune responses. In validation, progression to ophthalmopathy was predicted by the model with around 71% sensitivity and around 75% specificity, a median of approximately 6.5 months before onset. No statistical method was used to set the sample size in advance, and investigators knew the group allocation. A model built on a 13 V-J signature distinguished ophthalmopathy from stable hyperthyroidism, reaching around 88% sensitivity and 81.08% specificity in cross-validation and 80%/75% in testing.

The TCR beta CDR3 regions were amplified from the RNA transcripts. A first-round RT-PCR of the TCR CDR3 used the HTBI primer set with the Qiagen OneStep RT-PCR kit. Libraries were constructed in a second round of multiplex PCR, after which size selection and purification were performed. Paired-end sequencing of the libraries was performed with 100 bp reads on an Illumina HiSeq2000. As for the authors' bioinformatics: SOAPnuke was used to process the raw data, removing reads that contained adapters or uncalled bases, had a mean Phred below 15, or lacked an exact match to the constant primer or identifier. High-quality paired reads were merged using COPE v1.2.5, and each unique nucleotide sequence was defined as a clonotype. MiTCR v1.1 was used to align the clonotypes against IMGT TRBV, TRBD and TRBJ reference segments. The analysis included only V-J combinations with a frequency above 0.0001, which together covered 98% to 99.2% of the repertoires. A TCS score was defined as the ratio of F50 (clonal expansion) to E x V (chaos), with BLOSUM62-based TCRdist applied between CDR3 peptides within each V-J. Welch's t-statistics and random forest reduced just over 500 V-J features to 10 to 15, which were used in a naive Bayes classifier (R e1071). TCRdb cleaned the public reads at Q25 with fastp, built clones with MiXCR and kept in-frame beta chains. Every entry covers one CDR3 protein and lists the most common genes and DNA from its rows. The V and J calls come from TCRdb's annotation, not from the publication. The sample table shows under 350,000 distinct CDR3 sequences, and roughly 21% are seen once. 50% of the sample belongs to the ten largest clones.

This chain is built from TRBV12-3 or TRBV12-4 and TRBJ2-1; 14 central nucleotides agree with TRBD2. The sequence was obtained from a woman in her forties or fifties with Graves' hyperthyroidism. The sample was blood. The CDR3 region has the sequence CASSLATSGRALRGNEQFF. The nucleotide sequence is given as TGTGCCAGCAGTTTAGCGACTAGCGGGAGGGCTTTACGTGGCAATGAGCAGTTCTTC.